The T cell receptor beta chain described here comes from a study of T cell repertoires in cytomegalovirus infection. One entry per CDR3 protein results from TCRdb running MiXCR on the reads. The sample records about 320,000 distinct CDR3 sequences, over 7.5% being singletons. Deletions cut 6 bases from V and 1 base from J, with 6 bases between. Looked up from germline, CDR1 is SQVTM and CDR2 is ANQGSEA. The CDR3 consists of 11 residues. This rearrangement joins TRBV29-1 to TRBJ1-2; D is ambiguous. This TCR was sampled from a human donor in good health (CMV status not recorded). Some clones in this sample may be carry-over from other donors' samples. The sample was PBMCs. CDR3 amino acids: CSVELNYGYTF. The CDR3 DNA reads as TGCAGCGTCGAACTTAACTATGGCTACACCTTC.